This TCR beta chain was identified in a study of blood T cell repertoires in COVID-19. Study-level background: Acute and convalescent COVID-19 samples came from the United States, Italy and Spain. T cells, B-cell-depleted T cells, or PBMCs supplied cDNA or gDNA.

Germline V gene sequence: CDR1 MNHEY, CDR2 SVGAGI. This CDR3 region has 13 residues. V gave up 5 bases and J gave up 4 bases, with 12 bases separating them. Under the authors' procedure: Estimation of nucleated cell counts was performed using reference gene primer amplification. The data were produced by immunoSEQ multiplex PCR, yet TCRdb's version contains in-frame clones alone and is incomplete. V, J and clone size reflect that table, while D and trimming were determined from the DNA. The repertoire has 40,000 or so clones, roughly 70% of them found once; the top ten carry 61%. The chain employs TRBV6-5 and TRBJ2-7; D is undetermined. The source of this sequence is a man older than 75 with acute or convalescent COVID-19. The sequencing sample was made of peripheral blood. The CDR3 here is CASSLREVYEQYF. In DNA form, the CDR3 reads TGTGCCAGCAGTCTTAGAGAAGTTTACGAGCAGTACTTC.